What follows are 20 T cell receptor beta chains derived from one specimen sequenced in a study of Graves' ophthalmopathy and Graves' hyperthyroidism. Using RNA transcripts, the TCR beta CDR3 regions were amplified. After a first-round RT-PCR with HTBI primers, a second-round multiplex PCR was run. TCRdb processed the multiplex PCR reads anew with MiXCR; each CDR3 protein has one entry. The sample consists of 600,000 to 700,000 distinct CDR3 sequences, about 40% of them appearing once. The sample consisted of peripheral blood. The source is an adult man with Graves' ophthalmopathy.

The rearrangement uses TRBV9 and TRBJ2-6; D not certain. Trimming shortened V by 2 bases and J by 7 bases, and 4 bases separated the two germline ends. In germline, CDR1 is SGDLS, CDR2 YYNGEE. This CDR3 spans 12 amino acids. CDR3: CASSVVANVLTF. In DNA, the CDR3 is TGTGCCAGCAGCGTGGTTGCCAACGTCCTGACTTTC.

The chain is built from TRBV25-1 and TRBJ2-5; D may be TRBD2 (5 bases). This CDR3 is 13 amino acids long. V was trimmed by 4 bases and J by 9 bases, leaving 15 bases between them. Per germline, CDR1 MGHDK and CDR2 SYGVNS. The CDR3 DNA reads TGTGCCAGCAGTGGACCGTTGTCGAGGGCCCAGTACTTC. This translates into CASSGPLSRAQYF.

This clonotype was seen only a few times. The DNA of the CDR3 is TGTGCCAGTAGTATAATAGCGGGGGCGAACACCGGGGAGCTGTTTTTT. The encoded protein is CASSIIAGANTGELFF. V usage is TRBV19 and J usage is TRBJ2-2, with 9 positions matching TRBD2. The CDR3 consists of 16 residues. The V and J ends lost 2 bases and 0 bases, in that order; junction bases with no gene match: 1. The germline V gene encodes CDR1 LNHDA and CDR2 SQIVND (reference sequence).

This clonotype was recorded at least ten times. The gene calls are TRBV24-1 and TRBJ1-1, with no clear D. Germline lookup yields CDR1 KGHDR and CDR2 SFDVKD. Trimming took 3 bases from V and 3 from J, leaving 7 bases between them. The CDR3 spans 13 residues. This CDR3 reads CATSDLLDTEAFF. DNA of the CDR3: TGTGCCACCAGTGATCTATTGGACACTGAAGCTTTCTTT.

This clonotype was found once. Given a much more abundant clone one base away, this may be a read error. The chain is built from TRBV2 and TRBJ2-5; no clear D gene. The CDR3 length is 12 residues. Germline V gene sequence: CDR1 SNHLY, CDR2 FYNNEI. V lost 5 bases to trimming and J lost 5 bases, with 9 bases between them. CDR3 nucleotides: TGTGCCAGCAGTCATGTTAGCGAGACCCAGTACTTC. Encoded protein: CASSHVSETQYF.

As regards this clonotype: One junction end does not reproduce the germline sequence, and a read error may be involved. The chain joins TRBV7-9 to TRBJ1-2; D gene unclear. The germline V gene has CDR1 SEHNR and CDR2 FQNEAQ (reference sequence). CDR3 length: 12 residues. CDR3 bases: TGTGTCAGCAGCCCGACTAACTATGGCTACACCTTC. Translating it yields CVSSPTNYGYTF. The variable domain in full, with the rest retrieved from reference TRBV7-9 and TRBJ1-2, is DTGVSQNPRHKITKRGQNVTFRCDPISEHNRLYWYRQTLGQGPEFLTYFQNEAQLEKSRLLSDRFSAERPKGSFSTLEIQRTEQGDSAMYLCVSSPTNYGYTFGSGTRLTVV.

This clonotype was detected once. The chain couples TRBV10-3 to TRBJ1-1; TRBD1 matches at 9 bases. V lost 3 bases, J lost 11 bases, and 13 bases stayed unmatched. Germline V gene sequence: CDR1 ENHRY, CDR2 SYGVKD. This CDR3 comprises 15 residues. The CDR3 region is CAISDGTGIGQGAFF. CDR3 nucleotides: TGTGCCATCAGTGATGGGACAGGGATTGGTCAGGGCGCTTTCTTT.

This clonotype was counted at least ten times. The V call is TRBV15, the J call TRBJ1-5; D gene unclear. This CDR3 is built from 16 residues. Germline CDR1 and CDR2: LNHNV and YYDKDF (reference sequence). With 0 bases removed from V and 0 bases from J, the gap between germline ends came to 9 bases. DNA for the CDR3: TGTGCCACCAGCAGAGATGGCGATTATAGCAATCAGCCCCAGCATTTT. Translating it yields CATSRDGDYSNQPQHF.

The rearrangement joins TRBV20-1 to TRBJ2-7; 9 positions agree with TRBD1. The CDR3 extends over 13 amino acids. Germline V CDR1 and CDR2: DFQATT, SNEGSKA (reference sequence). Trimming at V came to 3 bases and at J to 5 bases, leaving 5 bases not matched to a gene. CDR3 residues: CSARGTGSHEQYF. The DNA of the CDR3 is TGCAGTGCTAGGGGGACAGGGAGCCACGAGCAGTACTTC.

This clonotype was counted at least ten times. The chain's CDR3 is CASSLTGDEKLFF. Written as DNA, the CDR3 is TGTGCCAGCAGTTTAACGGGGGATGAAAAACTGTTTTTT. The rearrangement links TRBV12-3 or TRBV12-4 to TRBJ1-4, with D perhaps TRBD1 (5 bases). The CDR3 runs 13 residues. Trimming took 2 bases from V and 6 from J, leaving 7 bases between them.

There are many counts of this clonotype. The J gene is TRBJ1-2, the V gene TRBV20-1, with D hard to call. Trimming left V 0 bases short and J 5 bases short, with 10 bases between. The CDR3 loop spans 13 amino acids. Germline V gene lookup returns CDR1 DFQATT and CDR2 SNEGSKA (reference sequence). CDR3 sequence: CSARDWNQYGYTF. Here the CDR3 DNA reads TGCAGTGCTAGAGATTGGAATCAGTATGGCTACACCTTC.

This chain joins TRBV5-6 and TRBJ1-1; D ambiguous. Germline V lookup: CDR1 SGHDT, CDR2 YYEEEE. The CDR3 consists of 13 residues. The ends were cut back, 2 bases at V and 6 bases at J, with 11 bases in the middle. CDR3 in DNA: TGTGCCAGCAGCTTAGTCGGGGTCGCTGAAGCTTTCTTT. Its translation is CASSLVGVAEAFF.

This clonotype was detected a few times. V and J are TRBV6-6 and TRBJ1-5; 10 bases align to TRBD1. The CDR3 is made up of 16 amino acids. Germline CDR1 reads MNHNY; CDR2 reads SVGAGI (reference sequence). V lost 5 bases, J lost 2 bases, and 6 bases stayed unmatched. The CDR3 region is CASSESTGGGNQPQHF. Written as DNA, the CDR3 is TGTGCCAGCAGTGAGTCGACAGGGGGCGGCAATCAGCCCCAGCATTTT.

The table lists this clonotype with many counts. This chain links TRBV29-1 with TRBJ2-7; 7 nucleotides line up with TRBD2. V shed 2 bases and J 7 bases; nucleotides not matched to a gene: 8. Germline CDR1 reads SQVTM; CDR2 reads ANQGSEA. The CDR3 is 13 residues long. The CDR3 DNA reads TGCAGCGTTGAAACCGGGGGAGGGCTAGAGCAGTACTTC. It specifies CSVETGGGLEQYF.

This chain links TRBV10-3 with TRBJ2-5, with 8 bases matching TRBD1. This CDR3 contains 12 residues. J gave up 5 bases and V 6 bases, and 2 bases lay outside the gene matches. Germline V gene lookup returns CDR1 ENHRY and CDR2 SYGVKD. The CDR3 DNA sequence: TGTGCCATCAGCAGGGACAGGGAGACCCAGTACTTC. Encoded protein: CAISRDRETQYF.

This clonotype appeared many times. The rearrangement links TRBV20-1 to TRBJ2-7, with D possibly being TRBD1 (5 bases). Germline CDR1 DFQATT, CDR2 SNEGSKA (reference sequence). V lost 0 bases, J lost 3 bases, and 12 bases lay in between. This CDR3 has 14 residues. The CDR3 spells CSARDHGTGYEQYF. CDR3 DNA sequence: TGCAGTGCTAGAGATCATGGTACAGGCTACGAGCAGTACTTC.

This clonotype came up many times. This chain uses TRBV19 with TRBJ1-4; TRBD1 matches 7 bases. The CDR3 has 15 residues. Germline V gives CDR1 LNHDA, CDR2 SQIVND (reference sequence). Unmatched junction bases numbered 11, after V lost 5 bases and J lost 8 bases. CDR3 in amino acids: CASSPWDSRGEKLFF. In nucleotides, the CDR3 is TGTGCCAGTAGTCCCTGGGACAGTCGGGGCGAAAAACTGTTTTTT. Variable domain in full (rest from reference TRBV19 and TRBJ1-4): DGGITQSPKYLFRKEGQNVTLSCEQNLNHDAMYWYRQDPGQGLRLIYYSQIVNDFQKGDIAEGYSVSREKKESFPLTVTSAQKNPTAFYLCASSPWDSRGEKLFFGSGTQLSVL.

The rearrangement links TRBV10-3 to TRBJ1-5; D possibly corresponds to TRBD1 (6 bases). The V gene's germline CDR1 is ENHRY and CDR2 SYGVKD. With 10 bases removed from V and 6 bases from J, the gap between germline ends came to 16 bases. The CDR3 is made up of 13 amino acids. The DNA for the CDR3 is TGTGCCAGCACCGGACGGGGGCGTCAGCCCCAGCATTTT. Amino acids: CASTGRGRQPQHF.

A remark on this clonotype: A read error may produce the germline difference seen at one junction end. The V call is TRBV9, the J call TRBJ2-2, with 8 bases identical to TRBD2. The CDR3 is 14 amino acids. CDR1 and CDR2 (germline): SGDLS, YYNGEE. In nucleotides, the CDR3 is TGTGCCAACAGCGTAAAAGCGGGAGTCGGGGAGCTGTTTTTT. Translation: CANSVKAGVGELFF.

Details on this clonotype: Since no conserved phenylalanine or tryptophan closes the CDR3, a read error is the likely cause. The limits of the CDR3 on the DNA are not certain, so only TCRdb's listed CDR3 is given. The chain uses TRBV10-3 and TRBJ2-7; TRBD1 is taken as the D call from the table, unchecked against the DNA. The CDR3 has 15 amino acids, counting both end residues. CDR1 ENHRY and CDR2 SYGVKD come from the germline V gene. CDR3 sequence reads: CAISEPGQGATSSTS.